Detailed here is one T cell receptor (beta chain). The antigen remains undetermined. The protocol was immunoSEQ multiplex PCR, while the TCRdb copy is restricted to in-frame clones and leaves out a portion. The profile shows about 110,000 clones, 92% of them singletons. This entry comes from a study of T cell repertoires and HLA-DP antigens. V lost 1 base and J lost 0, with 19 bases in between. From germline, CDR1 is SGHAT and CDR2 FQNNGV. The CDR3 extends over 19 amino acids. This chain connects TRBV11-2 to TRBJ2-4; D not certain. Sequencing was carried out using CD4+ T cells from PBMCs. The receptor's source is a young woman in good health and CMV-seronegative. This CDR3 is CASSLGLLGSTLAKNIQYF. As DNA, the CDR3 is TGTGCCAGCAGCTTAGGGCTTTTGGGCAGTACGCTAGCCAAAAACATTCAGTACTTC.